Listed below are T cell receptor beta chains from one sample, sequenced in a study of blood T cell repertoires in COVID-19. Generated by immunoSEQ multiplex PCR, the TCRdb table keeps only in-frame clones and is missing some. The sample lists roughly 250,000 clones, more than 85% occurring once. Sequenced input: peripheral blood. These receptors were collected from a person under 35 with COVID-19, enrolled during active disease. Both conserved end residues are part of each CDR3. Fields, in order: J gene, V gene, D gene, clone size, CDR3 DNA, CDR3 protein. A D gene is named only where the DNA matches it firmly. Clone size appears in some rows only: once, few, many, or a class for an expanded clone.

>TRBJ1-2|TRBV27|TRBD1|.
TGTGCCAGCAGTTTTATGGCAGGGGGCTACTATGGCTACACCTTC
CASSFMAGGYYGYTF
>TRBJ1-2|TRBV19|TRBD1|.
TGTGCCAGTAGTATTGGAACAGGGGTGGGTAGCTACACCTTC
CASSIGTGVGSYTF
>TRBJ1-2|TRBV4-1|TRBD1|.
TGCGCCAGCAGCCATGGGACAGGTCAGGACTATGGCTACACCTTC
CASSHGTGQDYGYTF
>TRBJ1-5|TRBV2|TRBD1|.
TGTGCCAGTGGGGCTTATGGACAGGGCGGGCAGCCCCAGCATTTT
CASGAYGQGGQPQHF
>TRBJ1-4|TRBV5-1|.|once
TGCGCCAGCAGCTCCTTCTCCGGGTCCACTAATGAAAAACTGTTTTTT
CASSSFSGSTNEKLFF
>TRBJ1-3|TRBV19|TRBD1|.
TGTGCCAGTAGACCAGGGACAGCCAACTCTGGAAACACCATATATTTT
CASRPGTANSGNTIYF
>TRBJ1-4|TRBV5-1|.|.
TGCGCCACCGACCCGGGTGGGTTCCGTGAAAAACTGTTTTTT
CATDPGGFREKLFF
>TRBJ1-2|TRBV6-5|.|.
TGTGCCAGCAGCGATGCTATTTCCTATGGCTACACCTTC
CASSDAISYGYTF
>TRBJ1-5|TRBV24-1|.|.
TGTGCCACCAGTGACCAGCCGAAACAGGGCAGCAATCAGCCCCAGCATTTT
CATSDQPKQGSNQPQHF
>TRBJ1-2|TRBV4-2|.|.
TGTGCCAGCACCGAATCGACGACAGGAGGTGGCTACACCTTC
CASTESTTGGGYTF
>TRBJ1-1|TRBV10-3|TRBD1|.
TGTGCCATCAGTGTTGGCGGGACAGGGGCCCGCAATAGGAACACTGAAGCTTTCTTT
CAISVGGTGARNRNTEAFF
>TRBJ2-7|TRBV7-9|TRBD1|.
TGTGCCAGCAGCTTAACAGGGGGCTACGAGCAGTACTTC
CASSLTGGYEQYF
>TRBJ2-7|TRBV19|.|.
TGTGCCAGTAGTATAGTGGCAGGTTCCTACGAGCAGTACTTC
CASSIVAGSYEQYF
>TRBJ2-3|TRBV13|TRBD1|.
TGTGCCAGCAGCGCGCGGACAGGGGCCTCCACAGATACGCAGTATTTT
CASSARTGASTDTQYF
>TRBJ1-1|TRBV10-1|TRBD1|.
TGCGCCAGCGGACAGGGAACTGAAGCTTTCTTT
CASGQGTEAFF
>TRBJ1-1|TRBV28|TRBD1|.
TGTGCCAGCAGTTTAGGGACAGGTCTAGAAGCTTTCTTT
CASSLGTGLEAFF
>TRBJ1-1|TRBV19|TRBD1|.
TGTGCCCGAAACACAGGGGTTGCGGACACTGAAGCTTTCTTT
CARNTGVADTEAFF
>TRBJ1-1|TRBV7-8|.|.
TGTGCCAGCAGCTCAGGGACTGGGCTCGCTGAAGCTTTCTTT
CASSSGTGLAEAFF
>TRBJ1-2|TRBV30|.|.
TGTGCCTGGAGTGGGGCAGGATCGAACTATGGCTACACCTTC
CAWSGAGSNYGYTF
>TRBJ1-1|TRBV24-1|TRBD1|.
TGTGCCACCAGTGAAAACAGGGGCCGTGAAGCTTTCTTT
CATSENRGREAFF
>TRBJ2-4|TRBV24-1|.|.
TGTGCCACCAGTAACGGGGTCGTGGGGGGAAACATTCAGTACTTC
CATSNGVVGGNIQYF
>TRBJ1-1|TRBV27|TRBD1|.
TGTGCCAGCAGTCCAGGACAGGGGGCTCCGGACACTGAAGCTTTCTTT
CASSPGQGAPDTEAFF
>TRBJ1-3|TRBV3-1/TRBV3-2|TRBD1|once
TGTGCCAGCAGCCTGACAGGGGATGGAAACACCATATATTTT
CASSLTGDGNTIYF
>TRBJ2-7|TRBV5-1|TRBD1|.
TGCGCCAGCAGCCCAGGGGACAGGGCGTACGAGCAGTACTTC
CASSPGDRAYEQYF
>TRBJ2-7|TRBV11-3|TRBD2|.
TGTGCCAGCAGCAGCGGGATCGGCCACGAGCAGTACTTC
CASSSGIGHEQYF
>TRBJ2-2|TRBV2|TRBD1|few
TGTGCCAGCAGTGGGACAGGGGAAAGAACCGGGGAGCTGTTTTTT
CASSGTGERTGELFF
>TRBJ2-1|TRBV29-1|TRBD1|.
TGCAGCGTCACAGGGGGCCCGGGGTATGAGCAGTTCTTC
CSVTGGPGYEQFF
>TRBJ1-1|TRBV10-2|.|.
TGCGCCAGCAGTGAGTCCGGCCAGGGTAGTGAAGCTTTCTTT
CASSESGQGSEAFF
>TRBJ2-1|TRBV11-2|TRBD2|.
TGTGCCAGCAGCCTAGGACTAGCGGGAGTAGTCGTCAATGAGCAGTTCTTC
CASSLGLAGVVVNEQFF
>TRBJ1-2|TRBV9|.|.
TGTGCCAGCAGCGTAGGGGGAGAAACTAACTATGGCTACACCTTC
CASSVGGETNYGYTF
>TRBJ1-5|TRBV21-1|.|.
TGTGCCAGCAGCAAAGAGGGCAGGGGTGACAATCAGCCCCAGCATTTT
CASSKEGRGDNQPQHF
>TRBJ2-2|TRBV5-1|TRBD1|.
TGCGCCAGCAGCTCCAGTACCGGGACAGGGGGCCCCGGGGAGCTGTTTTTT
CASSSSTGTGGPGELFF
>TRBJ1-1|TRBV25-1|TRBD1|.
TGTGCCAGCAGTGCCCGGACAGGGAACATGAACACTGAAGCTTTCTTT
CASSARTGNMNTEAFF
>TRBJ2-3|TRBV9|TRBD2|.
TGTGCCAGCAGCGCGGGAGGCTCAGATACGCAGTATTTT
CASSAGGSDTQYF
>TRBJ1-4|TRBV30|.|few
TGTGCCTGGAGTGCTACAGTGACCGGTGAAAAACTGTTTTTT
CAWSATVTGEKLFF
>TRBJ2-3|TRBV6-5|.|.
TGTGCCAGTAGCGGAAGCACAGATACGCAGTATTTT
CASSGSTDTQYF
>TRBJ2-3|TRBV27|.|.
TGTGCCAGCAGTTTATGGCTCGGGGATACGCAGTATTTT
CASSLWLGDTQYF
>TRBJ2-7|TRBV18|.|.
TGTGCCAGCTCACCGCAGGGGCGCTCCTACGAGCAGTACTTC
CASSPQGRSYEQYF
>TRBJ2-1|TRBV25-1|TRBD2|.
TGTGCCAGCAGTGAATGGACTAGTAACGACAATGAGCAGTTCTTC
CASSEWTSNDNEQFF
>TRBJ2-2|TRBV27|TRBD2|.
TGTGCCAGCAGTTTACAAGGGACTAGCGGGAGGGACACCGGGGAGCTGTTTTTT
CASSLQGTSGRDTGELFF
>TRBJ2-5|TRBV6-4|TRBD2|.
TGTGCCAGCAGTAGTTCGGGCGGTGGGAGGGGCCAAGAGACCCAGTACTTC
CASSSSGGGRGQETQYF
>TRBJ2-7|TRBV4-1|.|once
TGCGCCAGCAGCCAAGAGGGAGCCTACTACGAGCAGTACTTC
CASSQEGAYYEQYF
>TRBJ1-4|TRBV10-1|.|.
TGCGCCAGCAGTGAGTCATCGGGAGAAAAACTGTTTTTT
CASSESSGEKLFF
>TRBJ1-1|TRBV6-5|.|.
TGTGCCAGCACCCAGTTTGAGGGTAACACTGAAGCTTTCTTT
CASTQFEGNTEAFF
>TRBJ2-3|TRBV4-2|TRBD1|.
TGTGCCAGCAGCCAGGTCCTCCGGGACAGGGTCACAGATACGCAGTATTTT
CASSQVLRDRVTDTQYF